This T cell receptor (beta chain) was documented in a study of cytomegalovirus exposure and HLA in healthy donors (dated by TCRdb to about 2017). For the wider study: According to a later analysis, the approximately 120 validation repertoires were produced on the same platform as the approximately 620 repertoires of the first cohort. The study aimed to test whether signatures of past pathogen exposure could be identified by cataloging public T cell receptors. In addition to the first cohort of around 670 subjects, a separate validation cohort of about 120 different subjects was used. To predict cytomegalovirus infection status, the study combined high-throughput TCR immunosequencing, statistical association of individual TCRs with disease status, and machine learning.

Study-wide conclusions, independent of this receptor: According to the authors, the approach could potentially be generalized to other disease states and immunological phenotypes. A total of 150 or so TCR beta chains were listed by the study as associated with cytomegalovirus. A later analysis had no HLA typing for the validation cohort, so co-occurrence there was scored across all 120 repertoires. In both the original and validation cohorts, the classifier was reported to diagnose cytomegalovirus status with high specificity and sensitivity. In vitro tests confirmed that a few of the cytomegalovirus-associated TCR beta chains recognize cytomegalovirus antigens. A later analysis found that TCRs clustered in the first cohort also tended to co-occur in the roughly 120 validation repertoires, with approximately 95% of cluster scores above 0. Most TCR sequences were observed very rarely across donors, whereas some public TCRs were present in many individuals.

The CDR3 numbers 15 residues from cysteine through phenylalanine. Only the CDR3 portion is preserved as DNA: 45 bases, with reading frame beginning at the first base. CDR1 and CDR2 were assigned from the germline V gene (reference sequence) as LNHDA and SQIVND. V is pruned by 6 bases and J by 8 bases, leaving 11 bases of the junction without a gene match. A remark on this clone: Its antigen remains unidentified. Base-call qualities are not available, and no considerably larger clone is one nucleotide away.

Libraries were built with the immunoSEQ multiplex PCR assay. The authors' analysis ran thus. To diagnose cytomegalovirus status from the catalog of TCR beta chain sequences, a statistical classification framework was built. Drawn from immuneACCESS, this table holds only the in-frame rearrangements with V and J called that TCRdb kept. Clones are partly lost; checked studies trace under half to an unresolved V gene and leave the rest unexplained. V and J calls and clone size are copied from that table; D and trimming were computed from the DNA. For this sample there are about 79,000 clones; 90% to 95% appear just once. 3% to 4.5% of the sample goes to the ten largest clones. Donors formed part of the validation cohort, which comprised approximately 130 subjects and was distinct from the first cohort of 670 or so subjects.

The specimen sequenced was PBMCs. This chain is built from TRBV19 and TRBJ1-4, and 8 junctional nucleotides match TRBD1. The sequence came from a young woman in good health and CMV-seronegative. CDR3 sequence: CASSPLTGETEKLFF. The DNA sequence is TGTGCCAGTAGCCCTCTGACAGGGGAAACAGAAAAACTGTTTTTT.